Following are 8 T cell receptor beta chains from one sample sequenced in a study of OX40 agonist ivuxolimab in advanced cancers. The assay was immunoSEQ multiplex PCR, and TCRdb's table has in-frame clones only and misses some. The table shows roughly 120,000 clones, with around 90% occurring only once. The source was CD4+ or CD8+ T cells sorted from blood, collected in a trial of the OX40 agonist ivuxolimab. The receptors were sampled from an adult with an advanced solid tumor such as melanoma, head and neck, liver or kidney cancer.

The rearrangement uses TRBV5-6 and TRBJ1-3; TRBD1 agrees at 9 bases. The CDR3 length is 19 residues. The J segment lost 4 bases and the V segment lost 0 bases, leaving 14 bases of the junction unmatched. CDR1 and CDR2 from the germline V gene are SGHDT and YYEEEE. The CDR3 is CASSLATGTGTPPGNTIYF. The DNA of the CDR3 is TGTGCCAGCAGCTTGGCCACGGGGACAGGGACTCCCCCAGGAAACACCATATATTTT. Based on the CDR3 plus reference TRBV5-6 and TRBJ1-3, the full variable domain is DAGVTQSPTHLIKTRGQQVTLRCSPKSGHDTVSWYQQALGQGPQFIFQYYEEEERQRGNFPDRFSGHQFPNYSSELNVNALLLGDSALYLCASSLATGTGTPPGNTIYFGEGSWLTVV.

This chain's CDR3 is CASSLDPGAGNTIYF. DNA for the CDR3: TGTGCCAGCAGCTTAGATCCAGGGGCTGGAAACACCATATATTTT. The V call is TRBV11-3, the J call TRBJ1-3, with a weak D call TRBD1 (6 bases). Trimming pared 0 bases from V and 2 bases from J, leaving 8 bases between. Germline V gene lookup returns CDR1 SGHNT and CDR2 YENEEA. This CDR3 contains 15 residues. The full variable domain, in which reference TRBV11-3 and TRBJ1-3 provide the parts outside the CDR3, is EAGVVQSPRYKIIEKKQPVAFWCNPISGHNTLYWYLQNLGQGPELLIRYENEEAVDDSQLPKDRFSAERLKGVDSTLKIQPAELGDSAVYLCASSLDPGAGNTIYFGEGSWLTVV.

The chain has TRBV9 and TRBJ1-1; 8 bases map to TRBD1. CDR1 and CDR2 from the germline V gene are SGDLS and YYNGEE. The CDR3 spans 17 residues. V shed 4 bases and J 1 base; nucleotides not matched to a gene: 12. CDR3 nucleotide sequence: TGTGCCAGCAGCACACACCCGGGACAGGCCTGGAACACTGAAGCTTTCTTT. It specifies CASSTHPGQAWNTEAFF.

V usage is TRBV28 and J usage is TRBJ1-2, with D perhaps matching TRBD1 (5 bases). The CDR3 is 13 residues long. Germline V gene sequence: CDR1 MDHEN, CDR2 SYDVKM. The ends were cut back, 10 bases at V and 8 bases at J, with 20 bases in the middle. CDR3 in amino acids: CATTYGRVLGYTF. CDR3 coding DNA: TGTGCCACCACCTACGGCAGGGTATTGGGCTACACCTTC.

The chain links TRBV7-6 to TRBJ2-1; maybe TRBD2 (6 bases). CDR1 SGHVS and CDR2 FNYEAQ come from the germline V gene. The CDR3 totals 16 residues. Trimming cost V 2 bases and J 4 bases, with 15 bases left between them. Here the CDR3 reads CASSLREPLAYNEQFF. The DNA for the CDR3 is TGTGCCAGCAGCTTAAGGGAACCACTAGCATACAATGAGCAGTTCTTC.

The chain joins TRBV9 to TRBJ1-1; possibly TRBD1 for D (5 bases). Trimming took off 0 bases at V and 5 bases at J, with 8 bases between the two ends. The CDR3 covers 13 residues. CDR1 is SGDLS, CDR2 YYNGEE, per germline. The CDR3 reads CASSVAGRTEAFF. The DNA for the CDR3 is TGTGCCAGCAGCGTAGCAGGGAGGACTGAAGCTTTCTTT.

V usage is TRBV28 and J usage is TRBJ2-2; TRBD2 agrees at 10 bases. Germline-derived CDR1 and CDR2 are MDHEN and SYDVKM. Trimming took 1 base from V and 3 from J; bases not matched to a gene: 5. The CDR3 extends over 17 amino acids. This CDR3 is CASSLSSLAGDTGELFF. CDR3 bases: TGTGCCAGCAGTTTATCCAGCCTAGCGGGAGACACCGGGGAGCTGTTTTTT. Based on the CDR3 plus reference TRBV28 and TRBJ2-2, the full variable domain is DVKVTQSSRYLVKRTGEKVFLECVQDMDHENMFWYRQDPGLGLRLIYFSYDVKMKEKGDIPEGYSVSREKKERFSLILESASTNQTSMYLCASSLSSLAGDTGELFFGEGSRLTVL.

J is TRBJ1-5 and V is TRBV18; 8 nucleotides line up with TRBD1. The germline V gene has CDR1 KGHSH and CDR2 LQKENI. The CDR3 has 16 amino acids. Trimming cost V 0 bases and J 7 bases; bases outside gene matches: 8. The CDR3 spells CASSPPSGQGSQPQHF. DNA for the CDR3: TGTGCCAGCTCACCACCGTCCGGACAGGGTAGCCAGCCCCAGCATTTT.